Presented here are 14 T cell receptor beta chains from one specimen sequenced in a study of cytomegalovirus exposure and HLA in healthy donors. In the PCR, 60 Vbeta and 13 Jbeta primers were used. Data came from immunoSEQ multiplex PCR; TCRdb stores just in-frame clones and leaves some out. Here the sample spans about 160,000 clones, around 80% being singletons. Input material: PBMCs. All receptors come from a male donor in good health and CMV-seronegative.

CDR3 loop: CASSEFSRTNQPQHF. In DNA form, the CDR3 reads TGTGCCAGCAGTGAATTTTCACGGACTAATCAGCCCCAGCATTTT. This sequence joins TRBV6-1 and TRBJ1-5; D is unresolved. This CDR3 has 15 residues. Trimming took off 2 bases at V and 4 bases at J, with 12 bases between the two ends. CDR1 and CDR2 (germline): MNHNS, SASEGT.

V and J are TRBV6-1 and TRBJ1-1; TRBD1 aligns across 7 bases. V shed 4 bases and J 11 bases; nucleotides not matched to a gene: 7. The CDR3 totals 12 residues. Germline CDR1 MNHNS, CDR2 SASEGT. CDR3 region: CASSAQGTEAFF. CDR3 DNA sequence: TGTGCCAGCAGTGCTCAGGGGACAGAGGCTTTCTTT.

The chain carries TRBV11-2 and TRBJ1-1, with D perhaps matching TRBD1 (5 bases). This CDR3 is 14 amino acids long. From germline, CDR1 is SGHAT and CDR2 FQNNGV. With 5 bases removed from V and 4 bases from J, the gap between germline ends came to 14 bases. In DNA, the CDR3 is TGTGCCAGCAGCGCGTTTTCGGGGGGCACTGAAGCTTTCTTT. It translates to CASSAFSGGTEAFF.

The gene calls are TRBV5-1 and TRBJ1-1; D is possibly TRBD1 (5 bases). Germline V gene sequence: CDR1 SGHRS, CDR2 YFSETQ. Trimming took 2 bases from V and 1 from J, leaving 12 bases between them. The CDR3 covers 15 residues. DNA for the CDR3: TGCGCCAGCAGCTTTAGGGAGGGGTCGAACACTGAAGCTTTCTTT. Its translation is CASSFREGSNTEAFF.

This chain connects TRBV6-5 to TRBJ1-1; D unclear. CDR1 is MNHEY, CDR2 SVGAGI, per germline. The CDR3 has 13 amino acids. Trimming shortened V by 6 bases and J by 0 bases, and 8 bases separated the two germline ends. CDR3 sequence reads: CASSLLVNTEAFF. The CDR3 DNA sequence: TGTGCCAGCAGCCTCCTAGTGAACACTGAAGCTTTCTTT.

The CDR3 coding sequence is TGTGCCAGCAGTTTAGGGCAGGGGACTAGTGCTCTAGGGACCGGGGAGCTGTTTTTT. Encoded protein: CASSLGQGTSALGTGELFF. V gene TRBV27 combines with J gene TRBJ2-2; 8 nucleotides align to TRBD2. The CDR3 consists of 19 residues. Trimming cost V 2 bases and J 5 bases; bases outside gene matches: 16. Per the germline V gene, CDR1 is MNHEY and CDR2 is SMNVEV (reference sequence).

V is TRBV6-1 and J is TRBJ1-2, with TRBD1 matching over 9 bases. This CDR3 has 16 amino acids. Germline V gives CDR1 MNHNS, CDR2 SASEGT. Losses at the gene ends were 4 bases for V and 0 bases for J; bases not matched to a gene: 6. The CDR3: CASSARDRASNYGYTF. CDR3 DNA: TGTGCCAGCAGTGCCAGGGACAGGGCTTCTAACTATGGCTACACCTTC.

This chain connects TRBV9 to TRBJ1-4; D is possibly TRBD1 (5 bases). Trimming took off 1 base at V and 11 bases at J, with 15 bases between the two ends. The CDR3 totals 14 residues. Germline assignment: CDR1 SGDLS and CDR2 YYNGEE. CDR3 loop: CASSVSGNQGKLFF. The CDR3 DNA reads TGTGCCAGCAGCGTATCTGGGAATCAGGGTAAACTGTTTTTT.

The V call is TRBV10-3, the J call TRBJ2-1; 14 bases fit TRBD2. Trimming took 3 bases from V and 4 from J; bases not matched to a gene: 5. Germline V gene lookup returns CDR1 ENHRY and CDR2 SYGVKD. The length of the CDR3 is 17 residues. The CDR3: CAISDTTSGRGYNEQFF. CDR3 sequence (DNA): TGTGCCATCAGTGATACGACTAGCGGGAGGGGGTACAATGAGCAGTTCTTC.

The chain uses TRBV5-4 and TRBJ2-1, with 7 bases fitting TRBD2. Unmatched junction bases numbered 8, after V lost 0 bases and J lost 5 bases. CDR3 length equals 16 residues. CDR1 SGHNT and CDR2 YYREEE come from the germline V gene (reference sequence). The CDR3 sequence is CASSLGGRGMHNEQFF. CDR3 nucleotides: TGTGCCAGCAGCTTGGGTGGGCGGGGGATGCACAATGAGCAGTTCTTC.

This clone was recorded a few times. J is TRBJ1-5 and V is TRBV7-2; no reliable D call. Germline V gene lookup returns CDR1 SGHTA and CDR2 FQGNSA. This CDR3 has 16 residues. The V and J ends lost 0 bases and 0 bases respectively, with 9 bases between them. CDR3 residues: CASSLAAGYSNQPQHF. CDR3 bases: TGTGCCAGCAGCTTAGCGGCGGGGTATAGCAATCAGCCCCAGCATTTT.

This chain joins TRBV5-1 and TRBJ2-5, with 7 bases matching TRBD1. CDR3 length: 17 amino acids. The V gene's germline CDR1 is SGHRS and CDR2 YFSETQ. J lost 3 bases, V lost 0 bases, and 11 bases had no gene match. CDR3 sequence (DNA): TGCGCCAGCAGCTTGGCAGCGACAGGGAAGGGGAAAGAGACCCAGTACTTC. Translated, it gives CASSLAATGKGKETQYF.

The J gene is TRBJ2-2, the V gene TRBV7-2, with 12 bases lining up with TRBD2. The ends lost 6 bases at V and 0 bases at J; junction bases unmatched: 8. Looked up from germline, CDR1 is SGHTA and CDR2 is FQGNSA. The CDR3 length is 18 residues. Written as DNA, the CDR3 is TGTGCCAGCAGTGGCGGGGGACTAGCGGGTACGAACACCGGGGAGCTGTTTTTT. It codes for CASSGGGLAGTNTGELFF.

V gene TRBV2 combines with J gene TRBJ2-1, with TRBD1 matching 8 bases. V trimming: 9 bases; J trimming: 5 bases; junction bases outside the gene matches: 6. CDR1 and CDR2 from the germline V gene are SNHLY and FYNNEI. The CDR3 runs to 13 residues. As DNA, the CDR3 is TGTGCCAGGGCAGGGGGCCAGAACAATGAGCAGTTCTTC. This codes for CARAGGQNNEQFF.